This T cell receptor (beta chain) stems from a study of quantifying T cell responses using KT2 cells. Study in general: RNA was reverse transcribed with TCR alpha and beta constant-region primers. Under optimum conditions, T4 ligation efficiency was estimated at more than 8%. Study findings and constraints: Very high KT2 spike-in numbers caused saturation in KT2 sequence detection.

An oligo carrying a UMI was ligated to the cDNA 3' end. The first PCR ran around 4 cycles with an equimolar RC1.1 and RC1.2 beta primer mix. MiXCR, run by TCRdb on the UMI-ligation and nested PCR reads, gives a single entry per CDR3 protein. This sample has tens of thousands of distinct CDR3 sequences, with about 12% found just once. A range of KT2-to-PBMC ratios was made using fixed PBMC numbers. Germline CDR1 is DFQATT and CDR2 is SNEGSKA (reference sequence). This CDR3 has 14 residues. The germline V and J ends were trimmed by 5 bases and 4 bases, with 18 bases remaining between them. Regarding this clonotype: Antigen specificity is unknown.

The sequenced material came from PBMCs spiked with cells of the T cell clone KT2. V and J are TRBV20-1 and TRBJ2-7; D gene uncertain. The clonotype comes from a human donor. The CDR3 nucleotides read TGCAGTGCTTTCCCCCCCGGGCGAGCGTACGAGCAGTACTTC. Protein sequence: CSAFPPGRAYEQYF.